The entry that follows covers one TCR beta chain sequence. Per germline, CDR1 SGHTA and CDR2 FQGTGA. V was shortened by 2 bases and J by 2 bases, with 8 bases between the two germline ends. The CDR3 contains 14 residues. The data belong to a study of shared clonotypes between healthy human individuals. Assay used: immunoSEQ multiplex PCR; TCRdb lists only in-frame clones, some missing. This table has over 750,000 clones, around 96% appearing once. Naive CD8 isolation took CD45RO-negative cells positively selected for CCR7 and excluded terminally differentiated effector memory CD45RA+ cells. The V call is TRBV7-3, the J call TRBJ2-3; D might be TRBD1 or TRBD2, each matching 5 bases. The receptor's source is a young man in good health. The material sequenced was naive CD8+ T cells sorted from blood. CDR3 loop: CASSLEGPTDTQYF. The CDR3 region has the DNA TGTGCCAGCAGCTTAGAGGGACCCACAGATACGCAGTATTTT.